The next 27 T cell receptor beta chains were all read from a single sample in a study of blood T cell repertoires in COVID-19. Profiling relied on immunoSEQ multiplex PCR, and the TCRdb table lists in-frame clones only, not all of them. The table includes over 150,000 clones, less than 90% detected once. The specimen was peripheral blood. The receptors here all came from a woman between 65 and 79 years old with COVID-19, enrolled during active disease.

For the CDR3, the DNA is TGTGCCAGCAGCGAGGGACAGGGGTTTGTCACTGAAGCTTTCTTT. It encodes CASSEGQGFVTEAFF. The V and J genes are TRBV7-9 and TRBJ1-1, with 10 nucleotides matching TRBD1. There are 15 residues in the CDR3. The J segment lost 4 bases and the V segment lost 5 bases, leaving 7 bases of the junction unmatched. Germline CDR1 and CDR2: SEHNR and FQNEAQ (reference sequence).

This chain uses TRBV19 with TRBJ2-5; weak D call: TRBD1 (5 bases). V lost 4 bases to trimming and J lost 1 base, with 10 bases between them. The CDR3 is 14 residues long. CDR1 is LNHDA, CDR2 SQIVND, per germline (reference sequence). CDR3 in amino acids: CASSRQPFQETQYF. In DNA, the CDR3 is TGTGCCAGTAGTAGACAGCCCTTCCAAGAGACCCAGTACTTC.

In this sample, this clone turned up once. The genes are TRBV3-1 (or the pseudogene TRBV3-2) and TRBJ2-7; D perhaps matches TRBD1 (5 bases). The CDR3 loop spans 15 amino acids. V gave up 1 base and J gave up 5 bases, with 15 bases separating them. CDR1 LGHDT and CDR2 YNNKEL come from the germline V gene (reference sequence). CDR3 protein: CASSQGQGRTHEQYF. As DNA, the CDR3 is TGTGCCAGCAGCCAAGGGCAGGGAAGAACCCACGAGCAGTACTTC.

V usage is TRBV7-9 and J usage is TRBJ1-5, with D perhaps matching TRBD1 (6 bases). The CDR3 has 17 amino acids. Trimming left V 4 bases short and J 4 bases short, with 20 bases between. CDR1 and CDR2 (germline): SEHNR, FQNEAQ (reference sequence). The CDR3 DNA reads as TGTGCCAGCAGCTCGACTCTACAGGGTCGAGGGAATCAGCCCCAGCATTTT. It yields the protein CASSSTLQGRGNQPQHF.

This clone has more than one count but fewer than ten. V and J are TRBV15 and TRBJ1-3; D unresolved. V dropped 0 bases and J dropped 8 bases, with 8 bases sitting between them. Germline CDR1 is LNHNV and CDR2 is YYDKDF (reference sequence). This CDR3 spans 13 amino acids. The CDR3 loop reads CATSRELEYTIYF. The CDR3 bases are TGTGCCACCAGCAGAGAACTTGAATACACCATATATTTT. The complete variable domain, with remaining parts taken from reference TRBV15 and TRBJ1-3, reads DAMVIQNPRYQVTQFGKPVTLSCSQTLNHNVMYWYQQKSSQAPKLLFHYYDKDFNNEADTPDNFQSRRPNTSFCFLDIRSPGLGDTAMYLCATSRELEYTIYFGEGSWLTVV.

The V call is TRBV19, the J call TRBJ1-5; 8 bases fit TRBD1. This CDR3 has 16 residues. The germline gives CDR1 LNHDA, CDR2 SQIVND (reference sequence). The J segment lost 7 bases and the V segment lost 5 bases, leaving 13 bases of the junction unmatched. The CDR3 sequence: CASSSQGAGAHQPQHF. DNA for the CDR3: TGTGCCAGTAGTTCCCAGGGGGCTGGGGCCCACCAGCCCCAGCATTTT.

The chain recombines TRBV5-4 with TRBJ1-2, with TRBD1 matching 7 bases. The CDR3 length is 14 residues. Unmatched junction bases numbered 3, after V lost 0 bases and J lost 4 bases. CDR1 is SGHNT, CDR2 YYREEE, per germline (reference sequence). In nucleotides, the CDR3 is TGTGCCAGCAGCTTGGAGACAGGGTTCTATGGCTACACCTTC. This translates into CASSLETGFYGYTF.

This clone appeared a few times. This rearrangement joins TRBV29-1 to TRBJ2-7; D is uncertain. Germline V gene sequence: CDR1 SQVTM, CDR2 ANQGSEA. V lost 5 bases to trimming and J lost 3 bases, with 17 bases between them. This CDR3 has 14 residues. CDR3 sequence (DNA): TGCAGCGTTCTTTACCCTGGGCAGGACTACGAGCAGTACTTC. This translates into CSVLYPGQDYEQYF.

The rearrangement joins TRBV9 to TRBJ2-2; tentative D call: TRBD1 (5 bases). Germline assignment: CDR1 SGDLS and CDR2 YYNGEE. Trimming removed 0 bases from V and 1 base from J, with 22 bases in between. This CDR3 has 20 residues. CDR3 nucleotides: TGTGCCAGCAGCGTAGGGGGCAGAAGGGTGGGTAGGGAGAACACCGGGGAGCTGTTTTTT. As protein: CASSVGGRRVGRENTGELFF. Looking up the rest from reference TRBV9 and TRBJ2-2 gives the full variable domain: DSGVTQTPKHLITATGQRVTLRCSPRSGDLSVYWYQQSLDQGLQFLIQYYNGEERAKGNILERFSAQQFPDLHSELNLSSLELGDSALYFCASSVGGRRVGRENTGELFFGEGSRLTVL.

In DNA form, the CDR3 reads TGTGCCAGCAGCCTGACCGGGGGTCACGAGCAGTACTTC. Encoded protein: CASSLTGGHEQYF. This sequence joins TRBV7-9 and TRBJ2-7; a possible D gene is TRBD2 (6 bases). V was cut by 5 bases and J by 5 bases, with 13 bases left in between. The CDR3 runs to 13 residues. Germline lookup yields CDR1 SEHNR and CDR2 FQNEAQ (reference sequence).

The chain joins TRBV5-8 to TRBJ2-5; D gene ambiguous. V lost 1 base to trimming and J lost 2 bases, with 9 bases between them. Germline loops: CDR1 SGHTS, CDR2 YDEGEE. The CDR3 is 14 residues long. CDR3 sequence reads: CASSLSQTQETQYF. The CDR3 region has the DNA TGTGCCAGCAGCTTGAGTCAGACTCAAGAGACCCAGTACTTC.

The chain combines TRBV10-3 with TRBJ1-4; the match to TRBD1 covers 7 bases. Trimming took 7 bases from V and 8 from J; bases not matched to a gene: 10. The CDR3 consists of 14 residues. Germline-derived CDR1 and CDR2 are ENHRY and SYGVKD. DNA for the CDR3: TGTGCCATCAAGGCTACAGGGGCACGGGAAAAACTGTTTTTT. Protein sequence: CAIKATGAREKLFF.

The chain links TRBV5-6 to TRBJ2-7; possibly TRBD2 for D (5 bases). CDR3 length: 14 amino acids. Germline loops: CDR1 SGHDT, CDR2 YYEEEE. V lost 0 bases to trimming and J lost 0 bases, with 7 bases between them. The CDR3 sequence is CASSLGSDSYEQYF. CDR3 nucleotides: TGTGCCAGCAGCTTGGGTAGCGACTCCTACGAGCAGTACTTC.

This sequence joins TRBV19 and TRBJ1-5; TRBD1 agrees at 10 bases. The CDR3 runs to 17 residues. Germline-derived CDR1 and CDR2 are LNHDA and SQIVND (reference sequence). Unmatched junction bases numbered 11, after V lost 9 bases and J lost 0 bases. CDR3 residues: CASSGTGVEYSNQPQHF. As DNA, the CDR3 is TGTGCCAGCTCCGGGACAGGGGTTGAATATAGCAATCAGCCCCAGCATTTT. Combining the CDR3 with reference TRBV19 and TRBJ1-5 gives the whole variable domain DGGITQSPKYLFRKEGQNVTLSCEQNLNHDAMYWYRQDPGQGLRLIYYSQIVNDFQKGDIAEGYSVSREKKESFPLTVTSAQKNPTAFYLCASSGTGVEYSNQPQHFGDGTRLSIL.

V gene TRBV12-3 or TRBV12-4 combines with J gene TRBJ1-2; a weak D match, TRBD1 (6 bases). The CDR3 covers 12 residues. V was trimmed by 2 bases and J by 12 bases, leaving 13 bases between them. The CDR3, as DNA: TGTGCCAGCAGTTTACCCCCACAGGGTGACACCTTC. This gives the protein CASSLPPQGDTF.

The rearrangement uses TRBV28 and TRBJ1-2; D possibly corresponds to TRBD1 (6 bases). The CDR3 runs to 14 residues. CDR1 and CDR2 from the germline V gene are MDHEN and SYDVKM. V gave up 6 bases and J gave up 4 bases, with 15 bases separating them. DNA of the CDR3: TGTGCCAGCAGGATGGGGGCCTTAGTCTATGGCTACACCTTC. Translated, it gives CASRMGALVYGYTF.

Remarks on this clone: Other nucleotide sequences from this sample produce the same CDR3. The CDR3 DNA is TGTGCCAGCAGTCCCACCGGGACAGGGTCCTACGAGCAGTACTTC. Translated: CASSPTGTGSYEQYF. This chain links TRBV28 with TRBJ2-7, with TRBD1 matching 9 bases. Per germline, CDR1 MDHEN and CDR2 SYDVKM. The junction had 6 bases not matched to a gene; V was cut back by 5 bases and J by 1 base. This CDR3 spans 15 amino acids.

The chain couples TRBV9 to TRBJ2-2; D might be TRBD2 (6 bases). The CDR3 is 17 amino acids. The V end lost 0 bases, the J end lost 4 bases, and 16 bases lay between the germline ends. CDR1 and CDR2 (germline): SGDLS, YYNGEE. CDR3 DNA: TGTGCCAGCAGCGTAGCTATGGAGGGAGGCTCCACCGGGGAGCTGTTTTTT. Its translation: CASSVAMEGGSTGELFF.

V gene TRBV4-2 combines with J gene TRBJ1-3; D possibly corresponds to TRBD1 (5 bases). There are 14 residues in the CDR3. Trimming pared 0 bases from V and 2 bases from J, leaving 5 bases between. Germline lookup yields CDR1 LGHNA and CDR2 YNFKEQ. The CDR3 spells CASSQDRAGNTIYF. The CDR3 DNA reads TGTGCCAGCAGCCAAGACAGGGCTGGAAACACCATATATTTT.

The chain carries TRBV6-1 and TRBJ1-5; 7 bases agree with TRBD1. There are 14 residues in the CDR3. The germline V gene has CDR1 MNHNS and CDR2 SASEGT. V dropped 2 bases and J dropped 4; count of bases not matched to a gene: 2. This CDR3 is CASSEKQGNQPQHF. The CDR3 DNA reads as TGTGCCAGCAGTGAAAAACAGGGGAATCAGCCCCAGCATTTT.

The chain is built from TRBV6-5 and TRBJ2-5, with 8 bases lining up with TRBD1. CDR3 length equals 14 residues. Germline-derived CDR1 and CDR2 are MNHEY and SVGAGI. With 5 bases clipped from V and 4 bases from J, the junction kept 6 bases outside the gene matches. DNA for the CDR3: TGTGCCAGCAGTAGCTACAGGGGGAGAGAGACCCAGTACTTC. This codes for CASSSYRGRETQYF.

The chain recombines TRBV30 with TRBJ1-6, with 7 bases aligning to TRBD1. CDR3 length equals 14 residues. With 1 base clipped from V and 9 bases from J, the junction kept 6 bases outside the gene matches. CDR1 is GTSNPN and CDR2 is SVGIG in the germline V gene (reference sequence). CDR3 in amino acids: CAWSGQGLVSPLHF. The DNA of the CDR3 is TGTGCCTGGAGTGGACAGGGTCTAGTTTCACCCCTCCACTTT.

The chain has TRBV19 and TRBJ2-3, with 7 bases matching TRBD2. Per the germline V gene, CDR1 is LNHDA and CDR2 is SQIVND (reference sequence). With 4 bases clipped from V and 4 bases from J, the junction kept 11 bases outside the gene matches. This CDR3 contains 16 residues. This chain's CDR3 is CASSKGTTGSADTQYF. The CDR3, as DNA: TGTGCCAGTAGTAAAGGGACTACGGGATCGGCAGATACGCAGTATTTT.

Only one count was recorded for this clone. The chain employs TRBV25-1 and TRBJ1-2, with D perhaps TRBD1 (5 bases). Germline CDR1 and CDR2: MGHDK and SYGVNS. The V end lost 7 bases, the J end lost 4 bases, and 16 bases lay between the germline ends. This CDR3 is 14 amino acids long. The CDR3 coding sequence is TGTGCCAGCACCGCATCGAGGGACTTCTATGGCTACACCTTC. This gives the protein CASTASRDFYGYTF.

The chain uses TRBV5-8 and TRBJ1-2; TRBD1 matches at 7 bases. The V segment lost 3 bases and the J segment 5 bases; nucleotides outside the gene matches: 10. Per the germline V gene, CDR1 is SGHTS and CDR2 is YDEGEE. This CDR3 contains 15 residues. The CDR3 loop reads CASSSRDSIAYGYTF. The CDR3 region has the DNA TGTGCCAGCAGCTCCCGGGACAGTATCGCGTATGGCTACACCTTC.

The chain joins TRBV27 to TRBJ2-3; 8 nucleotides agree with TRBD2. The germline V gene has CDR1 MNHEY and CDR2 SMNVEV (reference sequence). V dropped 5 bases and J dropped 1; count of bases not matched to a gene: 14. The CDR3 is 18 amino acids. The CDR3 DNA reads as TGTGCCAGCAGTCAGACCGAACTGGGGACTAGAGGCACAGATACGCAGTATTTT. The encoded protein is CASSQTELGTRGTDTQYF.

In DNA form, the CDR3 reads TGCGCCAGCAGCTTGGGCCAATTTGGGGACAGATTTAATTCACCCCTCCACTTT. Protein product: CASSLGQFGDRFNSPLHF. The chain joins TRBV5-1 to TRBJ1-6; 7 nucleotides agree with TRBD1. The CDR3 is 18 residues long. With V trimmed by 0 bases and J by 6 bases, 12 bases remained unmatched. Germline V gene data show CDR1 as SGHRS and CDR2 as YFSETQ. The whole variable domain, filled in from reference TRBV5-1 and TRBJ1-6, reads KAGVTQTPRYLIKTRGQQVTLSCSPISGHRSVSWYQQTPGQGLQFLFEYFSETQRNKGNFPGRFSGRQFSNSRSEMNVSTLELGDSALYLCASSLGQFGDRFNSPLHFGNGTRLTVT.